A single sample gave rise to the 25 T cell receptor beta chains below, sequenced in a study of CD8 T cells in Susac syndrome. The authors reverse transcribed roughly 0.5 to 1 ug RNA with random hexamers. TCRdb reanalysed the immunoSEQ multiplex PCR reads using MiXCR and keeps one entry per CDR3 protein. The sample carries 55,000 to 85,000 distinct CDR3 sequences, roughly 95% recorded once. Material for sequencing was CD4+ T cells from PBMCs. Source of these receptors: a human donor with multiple sclerosis.

The genes are TRBV5-1 and TRBJ2-5, with D possibly TRBD1 on 5 matching bases. The CDR3 has 14 amino acids. In germline, CDR1 is SGHRS, CDR2 YFSETQ. The V and J ends lost 0 bases and 5 bases respectively, with 11 bases between them. The DNA for the CDR3 is TGCGCCAGCAGCTTGGACCAGGGCGTGGAGACCCAGTACTTC. This codes for CASSLDQGVETQYF.

This clonotype was detected only once. V usage is TRBV5-1 and J usage is TRBJ2-2; 7 bases map to TRBD1. CDR1 and CDR2 from the germline V gene are SGHRS and YFSETQ. The V gene end was trimmed by 3 bases and the J gene end by 3 bases; junction bases not matched to a gene: 5. The CDR3 is 15 amino acids. Here the CDR3 DNA reads TGCGCCAGCAGCTCGGCGGACAGGCACACCGGGGAGCTGTTTTTT. Its translation is CASSSADRHTGELFF.

This clonotype showed up just once. This chain links TRBV20-1 with TRBJ2-7, with D perhaps TRBD1 (6 bases). This CDR3 contains 13 residues. Trimming stripped 4 bases from V and 2 bases from J, with 12 bases between. The germline V gene has CDR1 DFQATT and CDR2 SNEGSKA (reference sequence). The CDR3 loop reads CSATDRIAYEQYF. The CDR3 nucleotides are TGCAGTGCTACCGACAGGATTGCCTACGAGCAGTACTTC.

The chain is built from TRBV20-1 and TRBJ2-3; D possibly corresponds to TRBD1 (6 bases). The CDR3 is made up of 12 amino acids. Trimming took 0 bases from V and 13 from J, leaving 14 bases between them. The germline V gene encodes CDR1 DFQATT and CDR2 SNEGSKA (reference sequence). The CDR3 region is CSARDRGQTKYF. As DNA, the CDR3 is TGCAGTGCTAGAGATCGGGGACAAACCAAGTATTTT.

The V and J genes are TRBV20-1 and TRBJ2-5; tentatively, D is TRBD1 (5 bases). The germline CDR1 and CDR2 sequences are DFQATT and SNEGSKA (reference sequence). With 0 bases removed from V and 5 bases from J, the gap between germline ends came to 10 bases. The CDR3 spans 13 residues. The CDR3 nucleotides are TGCAGTGCTAGAGAAGGGGCGAGGGAGACCCAGTACTTC. It specifies CSAREGARETQYF.

The gene calls are TRBV25-1 and TRBJ2-3, with D perhaps TRBD1 (5 bases). The CDR3 extends over 14 amino acids. V lost 6 bases and J 2 bases, leaving 12 bases between the germline ends. Germline V gives CDR1 MGHDK, CDR2 SYGVNS. CDR3 amino acids: CASSPWGNTDTQYF. CDR3 bases: TGTGCCAGCAGCCCCTGGGGCAACACAGATACGCAGTATTTT.

The chain links TRBV3-1 to TRBJ2-5; 7 nucleotides match TRBD1. CDR3 size: 14 residues. Per the germline V gene, CDR1 is LGHDT and CDR2 is YNNKEL (reference sequence). V was clipped by 5 bases and J by 3 bases; unmatched bases: 6. The CDR3: CASSARDREETQYF. The CDR3 DNA reads as TGTGCCAGCAGCGCCCGAGACAGGGAAGAGACCCAGTACTTC.

V gene TRBV6-5 combines with J gene TRBJ2-7; 10 nucleotides align to TRBD2. Germline V gives CDR1 MNHEY, CDR2 SVGAGI. Trimming at V came to 7 bases and at J to 6 bases, leaving 9 bases not matched to a gene. The CDR3 spans 14 residues. CDR3 sequence (DNA): TGTGCCAGCACCGCAGCGGGGGGGGACGGCGAGCAGTACTTC. Its translation: CASTAAGGDGEQYF.

The chain has TRBV29-1 and TRBJ2-3; 8 bases fit TRBD2. Germline lookup yields CDR1 SQVTM and CDR2 ANQGSEA. The CDR3 spans 14 residues. V lost 6 bases and J lost 1; bases outside the gene matches: 6. The CDR3 region is CSVIGSGGTDTQYF. The CDR3 DNA follows: TGCAGCGTCATCGGTAGCGGGGGCACAGATACGCAGTATTTT.

V usage is TRBV3-1 and J usage is TRBJ2-7; TRBD1 is a possible D gene (5 bases). The germline CDR1 and CDR2 sequences are LGHDT and YNNKEL (reference sequence). The CDR3 spans 13 residues. V gave up 1 base and J gave up 5 bases, with 9 bases separating them. CDR3 bases: TGTGCCAGCAGCCAAGGGACACCACACGAGCAGTACTTC. Amino acid sequence: CASSQGTPHEQYF.

The V call is TRBV5-1, the J call TRBJ2-7; D may be TRBD1 (6 bases). The CDR3 runs 14 residues. V lost 2 bases, J lost 3 bases, and 12 bases lay in between. Germline V gene data show CDR1 as SGHRS and CDR2 as YFSETQ. CDR3 coding DNA: TGCGCCAGCAGCTTAGAGACAGGAATCTACGAGCAGTACTTC. Amino acid sequence: CASSLETGIYEQYF.

The chain uses TRBV5-1 and TRBJ2-1, with D uncertain. There are 12 residues in the CDR3. Germline CDR1 SGHRS, CDR2 YFSETQ. The V end was cut by 0 bases, the J end by 8 bases, with 6 bases between. The CDR3 nucleotides are TGCGCCAGCAGCTTGGATAGTCATGAGCAGTTCTTC. Residues: CASSLDSHEQFF.

V usage is TRBV28 and J usage is TRBJ1-5; no reliable D call. Trimming pared 6 bases from V and 10 bases from J, leaving 13 bases between. This CDR3 contains 12 residues. CDR1 MDHEN and CDR2 SYDVKM come from the germline V gene. This CDR3 is CASSFTGLPQHF. In DNA, the CDR3 is TGTGCCAGCAGCTTCACCGGGCTCCCCCAGCATTTT.

This chain uses TRBV3-1 with TRBJ2-2; D tentatively reads TRBD1 or TRBD2 (5 bases each). The V gene's germline CDR1 is LGHDT and CDR2 YNNKEL (reference sequence). V dropped 2 bases and J dropped 5 bases, with 15 bases sitting between them. The CDR3 has 16 amino acids. The CDR3 reads CASSQPSGSTTGELFF. CDR3 bases: TGTGCCAGCAGCCAACCCTCAGGGAGCACTACCGGGGAGCTGTTTTTT.

The chain recombines TRBV11-2 with TRBJ2-5, with 8 bases lining up with TRBD2. CDR3 length: 14 amino acids. The trim removed 4 bases at V and 5 bases at J, leaving 6 bases unmatched. Germline V lookup: CDR1 SGHAT, CDR2 FQNNGV. Written as DNA, the CDR3 is TGTGCCAGCAGCTCCCCAGCGGGGGCGGAGACCCAGTACTTC. It encodes CASSSPAGAETQYF.

J is TRBJ2-3 and V is TRBV29-1; possibly TRBD2 for D (6 bases). From germline, CDR1 is SQVTM and CDR2 ANQGSEA. This CDR3 comprises 15 residues. V dropped 2 bases and J dropped 0 bases, with 12 bases sitting between them. The CDR3 loop is CSVESGGVSTDTQYF. The CDR3 coding sequence is TGCAGCGTTGAATCCGGCGGGGTTAGCACAGATACGCAGTATTTT.

This clonotype was found a few times. The V and J genes are TRBV5-1 and TRBJ2-5; 9 nucleotides line up with TRBD1. This CDR3 contains 13 residues. J lost 5 bases, V lost 5 bases, and 4 bases had no gene match. The germline gives CDR1 SGHRS, CDR2 YFSETQ. Here the CDR3 DNA reads TGCGCCAGCAGGTGGACAGGGGAGGAGACCCAGTACTTC. As protein: CASRWTGEETQYF.

The chain has TRBV3-1 and TRBJ2-7; D tentatively reads TRBD1 or TRBD2 (5 bases each). Trimming stripped 3 bases from V and 0 bases from J, with 18 bases between. Germline CDR1 is LGHDT and CDR2 is YNNKEL (reference sequence). The CDR3 extends over 17 amino acids. The CDR3, as DNA: TGTGCCAGCAGCCACCGCTTGGAGGAGAGGGGCTCCTACGAGCAGTACTTC. Protein product: CASSHRLEERGSYEQYF.

The V call is TRBV5-6, the J call TRBJ2-7, with 7 bases identical to TRBD2. Trimming cost V 5 bases and J 3 bases; bases outside gene matches: 11. CDR1 SGHDT and CDR2 YYEEEE come from the germline V gene. The CDR3 has 15 amino acids. The CDR3 here is CASSPGGWSSYEQYF. As DNA, the CDR3 is TGTGCCAGCAGTCCCGGGGGGTGGAGCAGCTACGAGCAGTACTTC.

J is TRBJ2-6 and V is TRBV5-1, with D perhaps being TRBD1 or TRBD2 (6 bases each). Trimming took 1 base from V and 1 from J, leaving 18 bases between them. This CDR3 has 19 residues. The germline CDR1 and CDR2 sequences are SGHRS and YFSETQ. The CDR3 DNA follows: TGCGCCAGCAGCTTGTTTGTGGGGGGCCAAGATTCTGGGGCCAACGTCCTGACTTTC. It encodes CASSLFVGGQDSGANVLTF. The full variable domain, completed using reference TRBV5-1 and TRBJ2-6, is KAGVTQTPRYLIKTRGQQVTLSCSPISGHRSVSWYQQTPGQGLQFLFEYFSETQRNKGNFPGRFSGRQFSNSRSEMNVSTLELGDSALYLCASSLFVGGQDSGANVLTFGAGSRLTVL.

This sequence joins TRBV29-1 and TRBJ1-4, with D possibly TRBD1 on 6 matching bases. Germline V gene lookup returns CDR1 SQVTM and CDR2 ANQGSEA. CDR3 length: 14 residues. V was cut by 7 bases and J by 3 bases, with 15 bases left in between. The CDR3 DNA sequence: TGCAGCGCACGAACAGGGATTGCTAATGAAAAACTGTTTTTT. It encodes CSARTGIANEKLFF.

The rearrangement uses TRBV5-1 and TRBJ2-5; 7 positions match TRBD1. CDR3 length equals 15 residues. V dropped 0 bases and J dropped 3; count of bases not matched to a gene: 5. From germline, CDR1 is SGHRS and CDR2 YFSETQ. CDR3 in amino acids: CASSLADREEETQYF. The DNA of the CDR3 is TGCGCCAGCAGCTTGGCCGACAGGGAAGAAGAGACCCAGTACTTC.

The chain combines TRBV29-1 with TRBJ2-3; D is perhaps TRBD2 (5 bases). Looked up from germline, CDR1 is SQVTM and CDR2 is ANQGSEA. CDR3 length equals 16 residues. Trimming took 7 bases from V and 5 from J, leaving 25 bases between them. The DNA for the CDR3 is TGCAGCGCCCAGCCGTTGGACTCAGCGAAGGGAGATACGCAGTATTTT. It translates to CSAQPLDSAKGDTQYF.

The rearrangement joins TRBV2 to TRBJ2-2; D call uncertain. V was clipped by 1 base and J by 7 bases, with 13 bases between them. CDR3 length: 15 amino acids. CDR1 is SNHLY and CDR2 is FYNNEI in the germline V gene. As DNA, the CDR3 is TGTGCCAGCAGTGAAGGGGGTGCCCTGGGCGGGGAGCTGTTTTTT. Translated, it gives CASSEGGALGGELFF.

The V gene is TRBV5-6, the J gene TRBJ2-7, with 8 bases lining up with TRBD1. This CDR3 has 13 amino acids. V shed 3 bases and J 4 bases; nucleotides not matched to a gene: 3. The germline V gene has CDR1 SGHDT and CDR2 YYEEEE. The CDR3 DNA follows: TGTGCCAGCAGCTCCGGACAGGGATACGAGCAGTACTTC. Protein product: CASSSGQGYEQYF. The full variable domain, with the rest looked up from reference TRBV5-6 and TRBJ2-7, is DAGVTQSPTHLIKTRGQQVTLRCSPKSGHDTVSWYQQALGQGPQFIFQYYEEEERQRGNFPDRFSGHQFPNYSSELNVNALLLGDSALYLCASSSGQGYEQYFGPGTRLTVT.